Listed here are 8 T cell receptor beta chains from one sample, sequenced in a study of blood T cells in healthy people across ages. A J-beta primer mix and a sample-barcoded 5' primer were used in a second PCR of roughly 6 to 11 cycles. Via MiXCR, TCRdb re-called the 5' RACE reads, giving one row per CDR3 protein. The sample shows about 380,000 distinct CDR3 sequences, more than 45% of them seen only once. Sequencing was carried out using blood. These receptors originate from a man in his sixties in good health.

The chain employs TRBV29-1 and TRBJ2-1; tentatively, D is TRBD1 (6 bases). The CDR3 runs 15 residues. Germline V gene sequence: CDR1 SQVTM, CDR2 ANQGSEA. Trimming took off 2 bases at V and 8 bases at J, with 19 bases between the two ends. The CDR3 protein is CSVERISDRSYEQFF. The CDR3, as DNA: TGCAGCGTTGAAAGGATCTCCGACAGGTCCTATGAGCAGTTCTTC.

This clonotype has a single count. V gene TRBV7-3 combines with J gene TRBJ2-3, with D tentatively TRBD2 (6 bases). There are 16 residues in the CDR3. The germline gives CDR1 SGHTA, CDR2 FQGTGA. The ends were cut back, 4 bases at V and 4 bases at J, with 18 bases in the middle. The CDR3 reads CASSSRATSRADTQYF. The CDR3 bases are TGTGCCAGCAGCTCCCGAGCGACTAGTAGGGCAGATACGCAGTATTTT.

The CDR3 DNA is TGTGCCAGCTCACCACCAGGCGCTCAGCCCCAGCATTTT. As protein: CASSPPGAQPQHF. The chain has TRBV18 and TRBJ1-5; D is undetermined. Germline lookup yields CDR1 KGHSH and CDR2 LQKENI. Trimming removed 0 bases from V and 6 bases from J, with 6 bases in between. The CDR3 consists of 13 residues. The variable domain in full, with the rest retrieved from reference TRBV18 and TRBJ1-5, is NAGVMQNPRHLVRRRGQEARLRCSPMKGHSHVYWYRQLPEEGLKFMVYLQKENIIDESGMPKERFSAEFPKEGPSILRIQQVVRGDSAAYFCASSPPGAQPQHFGDGTRLSIL.

The chain has TRBV20-1 and TRBJ1-2; D uncertain. The CDR3 runs to 11 residues. Germline CDR1 DFQATT, CDR2 SNEGSKA (reference sequence). V dropped 3 bases and J dropped 5 bases, with 7 bases sitting between them. The CDR3 nucleotides are TGCAGTGCTAGCTCCCCGTATGGCTACACCTTC. Protein sequence: CSASSPYGYTF.

The genes are TRBV20-1 and TRBJ2-7, with TRBD1 matching over 10 bases. Per germline, CDR1 DFQATT and CDR2 SNEGSKA (reference sequence). V lost 3 bases and J lost 4; bases outside the gene matches: 3. CDR3 length equals 13 residues. CDR3: CSARGTGDYEQYF. The CDR3 nucleotides read TGCAGTGCTAGGGGGACAGGGGATTACGAGCAGTACTTC.

This clonotype was seen more than once but under ten times. The CDR3 DNA sequence: TGTGCCAGCAGTTTATCGCAGCGGGACTCCTACAATGAGCAGTTCTTC. It specifies CASSLSQRDSYNEQFF. The rearrangement links TRBV27 to TRBJ2-1, with 7 bases fitting TRBD2. The CDR3 sequence is 16 residues long. Germline CDR1 is MNHEY and CDR2 is SMNVEV (reference sequence). Trimming removed 0 bases from V and 0 bases from J; junction bases left unmatched: 2.

This clonotype was seen a handful of times. This rearrangement joins TRBV28 to TRBJ2-3; perhaps TRBD2 as D (6 bases). The germline CDR1 and CDR2 sequences are MDHEN and SYDVKM. CDR3 length: 13 residues. V lost 5 bases, J lost 5 bases, and 11 bases lay in between. CDR3 loop: CASSAGRKDTQYF. For the CDR3, the DNA is TGTGCCAGCAGTGCCGGGAGAAAAGATACGCAGTATTTT.

This chain joins TRBV20-1 and TRBJ2-1, with a tentative D call TRBD1 (6 bases). The germline gives CDR1 DFQATT, CDR2 SNEGSKA (reference sequence). CDR3 size: 13 residues. V lost 4 bases and J 1 base, leaving 8 bases between the germline ends. CDR3 region: CSATQGSYNEQFF. CDR3 nucleotides: TGCAGTGCTACTCAGGGGTCCTACAATGAGCAGTTCTTC.